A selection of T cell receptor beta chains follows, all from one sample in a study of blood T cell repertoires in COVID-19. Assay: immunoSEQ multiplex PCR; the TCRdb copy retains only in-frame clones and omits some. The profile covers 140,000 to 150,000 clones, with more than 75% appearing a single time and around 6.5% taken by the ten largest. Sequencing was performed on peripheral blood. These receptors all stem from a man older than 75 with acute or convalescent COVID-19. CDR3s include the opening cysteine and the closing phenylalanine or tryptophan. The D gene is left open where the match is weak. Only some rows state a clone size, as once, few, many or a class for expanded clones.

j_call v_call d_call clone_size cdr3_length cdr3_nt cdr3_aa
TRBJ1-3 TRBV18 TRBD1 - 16 TGTGCCAGCTCACTTGGACAGGGGGATACTGGAAACACCATATATTTT CASSLGQGDTGNTIYF
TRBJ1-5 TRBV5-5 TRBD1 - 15 TGTGCCAGCAGCTGGGCGACAGGGACGGGGCAGCCCCAGCATTTT CASSWATGTGQPQHF
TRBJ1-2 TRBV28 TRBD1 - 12 TGTGCCAGCAACAGGGGGAACTATGGCTACACCTTC CASNRGNYGYTF
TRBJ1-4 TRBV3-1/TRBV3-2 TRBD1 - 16 TGTGCCAGCAGCCAAAAAAGGACAGGGATGAGGGAAAAACTGTTTTTT CASSQKRTGMREKLFF
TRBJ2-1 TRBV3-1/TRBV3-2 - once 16 TGTGCCAGCAGCCAAAGATTCCTCAGCTCCTACAATGAGCAGTTCTTC CASSQRFLSSYNEQFF
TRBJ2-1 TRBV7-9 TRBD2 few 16 TGTGCCAGCAGCGCCTTCTCCGGGGGGTCCTACAATGAGCAGTTCTTC CASSAFSGGSYNEQFF
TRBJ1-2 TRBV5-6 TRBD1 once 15 TGTGCCAGCAGCTTGGCGGGACAGGGGGGCTATGGCTACACCTTC CASSLAGQGGYGYTF
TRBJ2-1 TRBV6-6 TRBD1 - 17 TGTGCCAGCAGTCGGAACCGGGACAGCATTTCCTACAATGAGCAGTTCTTC CASSRNRDSISYNEQFF
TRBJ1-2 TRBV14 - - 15 TGTGCCAGCAGCCAGAGTGGGACAACAATCTATGGCTACACCTTC CASSQSGTTIYGYTF
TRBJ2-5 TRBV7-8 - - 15 TGTGCCAGCAGCCGAGCCACGGGGTTTAGAGAGACCCAGTACTTC CASSRATGFRETQYF
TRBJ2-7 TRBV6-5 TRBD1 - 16 TGTGCCAGCAGTTACTCCATAGACAGGGGTGGATACGAGCAGTACTTC CASSYSIDRGGYEQYF
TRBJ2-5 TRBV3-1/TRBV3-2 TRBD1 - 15 TGTGCCAGCAGCCAAGACCCGGGACAGAGTGAGACCCAGTACTTC CASSQDPGQSETQYF
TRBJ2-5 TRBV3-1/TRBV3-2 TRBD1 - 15 TGTGCCAGCAGCGCCCGACAGGGGATCCAAGAGACCCAGTACTTC CASSARQGIQETQYF
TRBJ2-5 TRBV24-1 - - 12 TGTGCCACCAGATCTGACCAAGAGACCCAGTACTTC CATRSDQETQYF
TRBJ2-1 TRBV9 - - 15 TGTGCCAGCAGCGTAGGTCCCTCCGGGGGCAATGAGCAGTTCTTC CASSVGPSGGNEQFF
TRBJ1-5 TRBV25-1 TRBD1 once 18 TGTGCCAGCAGTGATGAGGACAGGGAACCCACGAATTATCAGCCCCAGCATTTT CASSDEDREPTNYQPQHF
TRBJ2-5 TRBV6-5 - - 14 TGTGCCAGCAGTTACCGGGGGTACCAAGAGACCCAGTACTTC CASSYRGYQETQYF
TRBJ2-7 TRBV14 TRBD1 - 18 TGTGCCAGCAGCCAAGATACGGCACAGGGGGCGAGCTCCTACGAGCAGTACTTC CASSQDTAQGASSYEQYF
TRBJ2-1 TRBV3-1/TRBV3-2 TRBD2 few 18 TGTGCCAGCAGCCAAGATCGTACTAGCGGGAGATTGTGGAATGAGCAGTTCTTC CASSQDRTSGRLWNEQFF
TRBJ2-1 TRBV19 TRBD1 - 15 TGTGCCAGTAGTGCTAGGGACAGGGGTGCGGCTGAGCAGTTCTTC CASSARDRGAAEQFF
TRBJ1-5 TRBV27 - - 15 TGTGCCAGCAGGCCCGCGGTGGTCAGCAATCAGCCCCAGCATTTT CASRPAVVSNQPQHF
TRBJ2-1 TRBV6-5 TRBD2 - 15 TGTGCCAGCAGTTACTCTTCGGCGGGAGTATATGAGCAGTTCTTC CASSYSSAGVYEQFF
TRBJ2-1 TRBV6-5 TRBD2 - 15 TGTGCCAGCAGTTCTAGCGGGAGTGGCTACAATGAGCAGTTCTTC CASSSSGSGYNEQFF
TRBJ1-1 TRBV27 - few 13 TGTGCCAGCAGTAAGGGAGAGAACACTGAAGCTTTCTTT CASSKGENTEAFF
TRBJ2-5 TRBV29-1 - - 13 TGCAGCGTGATTACAGGGCCCGGGGAGACCCAGTACTTC CSVITGPGETQYF
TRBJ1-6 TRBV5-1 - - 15 TGCGCCAGCAGCTTGGGACAGACAGATAATTCACCCCTCCACTTT CASSLGQTDNSPLHF
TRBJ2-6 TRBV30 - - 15 TGTGCCGCTCAGGGGTTGGGGTCTGGGGCCAACGTCCTGACTTTC CAAQGLGSGANVLTF
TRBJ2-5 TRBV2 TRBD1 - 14 TGTGCCAGCAGGACGGGACAGGGTCAAGAGACCCAGTACTTC CASRTGQGQETQYF
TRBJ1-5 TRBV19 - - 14 TGTGCCAGTAGTATTGCTCAGGGCGGCCAGCCCCAGCATTTT CASSIAQGGQPQHF
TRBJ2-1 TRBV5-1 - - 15 TGCGCCAGCAGCTTGGGGGCGGCGCGGGGAGGTGAGCAGTTCTTC CASSLGAARGGEQFF
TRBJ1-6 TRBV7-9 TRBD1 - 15 TGTGCCAGCAGCCCTTCTGGGACAGCTAATTCACCCCTCCACTTT CASSPSGTANSPLHF
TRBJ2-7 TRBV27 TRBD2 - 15 TGTGCCAGCAGTGCAGCAGCGGGGGGTTCCTACGAGCAGTACTTC CASSAAAGGSYEQYF
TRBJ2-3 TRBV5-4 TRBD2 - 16 TGTGCCAGCAGCTTTATGACGGGGGGAGTCACAGATACGCAGTATTTT CASSFMTGGVTDTQYF
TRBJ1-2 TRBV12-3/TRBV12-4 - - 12 TGTGCCAGCAGTTTCAGGAACTATGGCTACACCTTC CASSFRNYGYTF
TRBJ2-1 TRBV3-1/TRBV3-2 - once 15 TGTGCCAGCAGCCAATTGCTGGGAGGCAACAATGAGCAGTTCTTC CASSQLLGGNNEQFF
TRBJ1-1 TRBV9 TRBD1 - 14 TGTGCCAGCAGCACGGGACAGCCGAACACTGAAGCTTTCTTT CASSTGQPNTEAFF
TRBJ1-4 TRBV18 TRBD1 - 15 TGTGCCAGCTCACCCCCGACAGGGGTTGGTGAAAAACTGTTTTTT CASSPPTGVGEKLFF
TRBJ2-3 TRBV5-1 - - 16 TGCGCCAGCAGCTGGGCTTTGGGCGGGAGCACAGATACGCAGTATTTT CASSWALGGSTDTQYF
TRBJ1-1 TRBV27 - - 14 TGTGCCAGCAGTTTAGAGGGTATTAGCACTGAAGCTTTCTTT CASSLEGISTEAFF
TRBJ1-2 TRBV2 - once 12 TGTGCCAGTCCTCAGGGGAACTATGGCTACACCTTC CASPQGNYGYTF
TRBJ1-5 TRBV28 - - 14 TGTGCCAGCAGCCTCGGGTTGAGCAATCAGCCCCAGCATTTT CASSLGLSNQPQHF